This T cell receptor delta chain was sequenced during a study of DNA immune sequencing with unique molecular identifiers. By share, this clone ranks as medium-sized. Genomic DNA underwent 32-plex PCR targeting all 8 TRDV and 4 TRDJ genes. A 12-nucleotide UMI was added during 2 to 4 barcoding PCR cycles before adapter PCR. TCRdb re-processed the multiplex PCR reads via CATT. This table holds about 730 delta-chain clones, 26% found once. The CDR3 totals 22 residues. Trimming at V came to 0 bases and at J to 0 bases, leaving 22 bases not matched to a gene. CDR1 is TSWWSYY, CDR2 QGS, per germline. This chain connects TRDV1 to TRDJ1, with 7 bases lining up with TRDD3. The sequencing sample was made of gamma-delta T cells enriched from blood buffy coat, or unenriched PBMCs (not recorded which). This TCR came from a human donor in good health. CDR3 region: CALGELRYYPSQLLGNTDKLIF. CDR3 DNA: TGTGCTCTTGGGGAACTGCGGTATTACCCCTCGCAACTACTGGGGAACACCGATAAACTCATCTTT.